The clone carrying this T cell receptor (beta chain) was seen just once. This specimen belongs to a study of blood T cell repertoires in COVID-19. The wider study: The study drew acute and convalescent COVID-19 samples from the United States, Italy and Spain.

In the authors' workflow: Reference gene primer amplification yielded estimated nucleated cell counts. Sequencing used immunoSEQ multiplex PCR; TCRdb keeps in-frame clones, though not all of them. D and trimming were read from the DNA, whereas the V and J calls and clone size are those reported in that table. The sample carries about 380,000 clones, over 65% recorded once. Trimming shortened V by 0 bases and J by 7 bases, and 11 bases separated the two germline ends. Germline CDR1 SGHKS, CDR2 YYEKEE (reference sequence). CDR3 length equals 14 residues. What was sequenced was peripheral blood. The chain is built from TRBV5-5 and TRBJ1-5, with D possibly being TRBD1 (5 bases). The origin of this receptor is a human donor with acute or convalescent COVID-19. The donor label of this sample is uncertain. The CDR3 reads CASSLAQVGQPQHF. In DNA, the CDR3 is TGTGCCAGCAGCTTGGCACAGGTAGGCCAGCCCCAGCATTTT.